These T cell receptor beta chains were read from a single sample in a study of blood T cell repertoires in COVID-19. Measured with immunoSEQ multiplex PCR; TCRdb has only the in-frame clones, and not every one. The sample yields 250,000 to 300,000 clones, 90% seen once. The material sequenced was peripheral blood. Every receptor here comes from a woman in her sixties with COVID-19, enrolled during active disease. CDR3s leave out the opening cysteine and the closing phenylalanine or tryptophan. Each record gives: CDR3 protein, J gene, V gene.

ASSQVRGNYGYT	TRBJ1-2	TRBV7-8
ASSRTGTDYNEQF	TRBJ2-1	TRBV5-1
ASRGTGRDTEAF	TRBJ1-1	TRBV19
ASRGTGGITDTQY	TRBJ2-3	TRBV13
ASSQGITEAF	TRBJ1-1	TRBV2
ASSPDSSPGEQY	TRBJ2-7	TRBV18
ASSVVAQETQY	TRBJ2-5	TRBV9
ALPPGQPNPRPSSGNTIY	TRBJ1-3	TRBV19
ASSLMGQDYEQY	TRBJ2-7	TRBV7-3
AWDDGQGAGKLF	TRBJ1-4	TRBV30
ASSFTDQGTLH	TRBJ1-6	TRBV12-3/TRBV12-4
ASSHRLASRYLSGANVLT	TRBJ2-6	TRBV3-1/TRBV3-2
ATSFEEGNGTEAF	TRBJ1-1	TRBV24-1
ASSQANWDSINEKLF	TRBJ1-4	TRBV14
ASREPGQGGYT	TRBJ1-2	TRBV2
ASSLTGGRGGYT	TRBJ1-2	TRBV6-5
ASSLESLNSPLH	TRBJ1-6	TRBV5-4
ASSLGRAEADTQY	TRBJ2-3	TRBV7-9
ASSLNAGGPETQY	TRBJ2-5	TRBV11-2
ASSPAGGRKKGMSSYNEQF	TRBJ2-1	TRBV6-6
ASSGGLSGNTIY	TRBJ1-3	TRBV25-1
ASSQALPGTEAF	TRBJ1-1	TRBV3-1/TRBV3-2
SVRTWEFSEKLF	TRBJ1-4	TRBV29-1
ASSLSSRVSEKLF	TRBJ1-4	TRBV4-1
ASSVAGGNQPQH	TRBJ1-5	TRBV9
ASSTGLAVSTYNEQF	TRBJ2-1	TRBV5-1
SAHRDRGMFGNTIY	TRBJ1-3	TRBV29-1
AIQTGLGTGELF	TRBJ2-2	TRBV6-5
ASSVRAQANEKLF	TRBJ1-4	TRBV9
ASSQEGGDQPQH	TRBJ1-5	TRBV4-3
ASRRGQSNEKLF	TRBJ1-4	TRBV19
ASSRALGSNQPQH	TRBJ1-5	TRBV4-1
ASSQEGQDRYQPQH	TRBJ1-5	TRBV4-3
ASSQENGQVSYGYT	TRBJ1-2	TRBV4-2
ATSDRDRDRGLGLTEAF	TRBJ1-1	TRBV24-1
ASSPVTENYGYT	TRBJ1-2	TRBV9
ASSPAYTEKLF	TRBJ1-4	TRBV19
ATSRGRQGQGYT	TRBJ1-2	TRBV15
ASSLSGGSYNEQF	TRBJ2-1	TRBV6-5
ASSSPSPPYEQY	TRBJ2-7	TRBV28
ASSPGLVTDTQY	TRBJ2-3	TRBV5-1
ASSQDWRENEKLF	TRBJ1-4	TRBV4-2
ASSFTRTGQYGYT	TRBJ1-2	TRBV6-2/TRBV6-3
ASTRDRGTEAF	TRBJ1-1	TRBV11-1
ASSATGATNEKLF	TRBJ1-4	TRBV7-9
ASSVDAGTPNYGYT	TRBJ1-2	TRBV9
ASSLTRGEKLF	TRBJ1-4	TRBV7-3
ASSLDSIRGLPLH	TRBJ1-6	TRBV5-1
ATRDRGRDDYGYT	TRBJ1-2	TRBV19
ASSKMPGQGAYEQY	TRBJ2-7	TRBV7-2
ASSLTAREAGYT	TRBJ1-2	TRBV7-2
ASSEDEETGELF	TRBJ2-2	TRBV10-1
ASSDRTRYGYT	TRBJ1-2	TRBV6-5
ASSVDGQGVFGYT	TRBJ1-2	TRBV9
AAGDRGNSGNTIY	TRBJ1-3	TRBV18
AWSSTGTYFQETQY	TRBJ2-5	TRBV30
SDLTFRGHYGYT	TRBJ1-2	TRBV29-1
ATSRVGGGRGQPQH	TRBJ1-5	TRBV15
ASSQGRPQGPQH	TRBJ1-5	TRBV3-1/TRBV3-2
ASSDQSYEQY	TRBJ2-7	TRBV2